These 20 T cell receptor beta chains were all obtained from the same sample, sequenced in a study of T cell clones after liver transplantation. Profiled with immunoSEQ multiplex PCR; TCRdb holds only in-frame clones, not every one. The table has roughly 65,000 clones, 85% to 95% seen once. The sequencing here drew on CD4+ T cells from blood, taken about 26 months after liver transplant. These receptors originate from a human patient who received a liver transplant. Some T cells may arise from the graft donor.

This sequence joins TRBV18 and TRBJ2-7, with a weak D call TRBD1 (6 bases). The CDR3 totals 12 residues. Trimming cost V 4 bases and J 3 bases, with 7 bases left between them. Germline lookup yields CDR1 KGHSH and CDR2 LQKENI. The CDR3 is CASSLDSYEQYF. The CDR3 nucleotides are TGTGCCAGCTCACTGGACAGCTACGAGCAGTACTTC.

The V and J genes are TRBV28 and TRBJ2-1, with D perhaps matching TRBD1 or TRBD2 (6 bases each). This CDR3 contains 11 residues. Trimming cost V 4 bases and J 11 bases, with 9 bases left between them. From germline, CDR1 is MDHEN and CDR2 SYDVKM. Written as DNA, the CDR3 is TGTGCCAGCAGTTCGGGGGACAAGCAGTTCTTC. Translated: CASSSGDKQFF. The full variable domain, in which reference TRBV28 and TRBJ2-1 provide the parts outside the CDR3, is DVKVTQSSRYLVKRTGEKVFLECVQDMDHENMFWYRQDPGLGLRLIYFSYDVKMKEKGDIPEGYSVSREKKERFSLILESASTNQTSMYLCASSSGDKQFFGPGTRLTVL.

The CDR3 DNA reads as TGTGCCAGCAGCCCAGGTTGGAACACTGAAGCTTTCTTT. Amino acid sequence: CASSPGWNTEAFF. The chain carries TRBV7-3 and TRBJ1-1, with D unclear. With 5 bases removed from V and 1 base from J, the gap between germline ends came to 8 bases. Germline V gene lookup returns CDR1 SGHTA and CDR2 FQGTGA. This CDR3 is 13 amino acids long. Full variable domain (outside the CDR3, taken from reference TRBV7-3 and TRBJ1-1): GAGVSQTPSNKVTEKGKYVELRCDPISGHTALYWYRQSLGQGPEFLIYFQGTGAADDSGLPNDRFFAVRPEGSVSTLKIQRTERGDSAVYLCASSPGWNTEAFFGQGTRLTVV.

Concerning this clone: In the same sample, other DNA sequences code for this CDR3. The rearrangement links TRBV2 to TRBJ1-2; 7 bases align to TRBD1. Unmatched junction bases numbered 18, after V lost 6 bases and J lost 8 bases. This CDR3 region has 16 residues. Germline V CDR1 and CDR2: SNHLY, FYNNEI. The CDR3 spells CASSRRSRQGSDGYTF. The CDR3 coding sequence is TGTGCCAGCAGCAGGCGTTCTAGACAGGGATCCGACGGCTACACCTTC.

The rearrangement links TRBV6-5 to TRBJ1-2; D uncertain. Germline V CDR1 and CDR2: MNHEY, SVGAGI. V was shortened by 2 bases and J by 4 bases, with 14 bases between the two germline ends. The CDR3 sequence is 15 residues long. CDR3 sequence: CASSYREGGPYGYTF. As DNA, the CDR3 is TGTGCCAGCAGTTACCGGGAAGGAGGGCCCTATGGCTACACCTTC.

The chain uses TRBV19 and TRBJ2-2; D is unresolved. The CDR3 covers 14 residues. Germline lookup yields CDR1 LNHDA and CDR2 SQIVND (reference sequence). Trimming left V 5 bases short and J 3 bases short, with 10 bases between. As DNA, the CDR3 is TGTGCCAGTAGTCCTCGTGGAGACACCGGGGAGCTGTTTTTT. It specifies CASSPRGDTGELFF.

This rearrangement joins TRBV30 to TRBJ1-3; D is ambiguous. Germline V gives CDR1 GTSNPN, CDR2 SVGIG (reference sequence). Trimming took 3 bases from V and 3 from J, leaving 15 bases between them. This CDR3 is built from 15 residues. The chain's CDR3 is CAWSSQSRGGNTIYF. CDR3 coding DNA: TGTGCCTGGAGCAGTCAGTCTCGGGGTGGAAACACCATATATTTT.

The table lists this clone with a few counts. V usage is TRBV2 and J usage is TRBJ1-5, with 10 bases aligning to TRBD1. The V segment lost 10 bases and the J segment 1 base; nucleotides outside the gene matches: 4. Germline V gene lookup returns CDR1 SNHLY and CDR2 FYNNEI. This CDR3 is 14 amino acids long. CDR3 sequence (DNA): TGTGCCACCCAGGACAGGGGGAGCAATCAGCCCCAGCATTTT. Translating it yields CATQDRGSNQPQHF.

The chain couples TRBV7-2 to TRBJ2-3; TRBD2 matches 9 bases. CDR3 size: 15 residues. The V segment lost 3 bases and the J segment 3 bases; nucleotides outside the gene matches: 4. Germline loops: CDR1 SGHTA, CDR2 FQGNSA. CDR3 bases: TGTGCCAGCAGCTTCGGGACTAGCTGGACAGATACGCAGTATTTT. This gives the protein CASSFGTSWTDTQYF.

The genes are TRBV7-2 and TRBJ2-3; D uncertain. Germline V gene sequence: CDR1 SGHTA, CDR2 FQGNSA. V dropped 1 base and J dropped 6 bases, with 11 bases sitting between them. There are 14 residues in the CDR3. CDR3 coding DNA: TGTGCCAGCAGCTTAGGGCTATATGCCGATACGCAGTATTTT. Translated: CASSLGLYADTQYF.

The chain carries TRBV7-2 and TRBJ2-7; D not resolved. The V gene's germline CDR1 is SGHTA and CDR2 FQGNSA. The V and J ends lost 3 bases and 3 bases respectively, with 9 bases between them. The CDR3 has 13 residues. The CDR3 DNA reads as TGTGCCAGCAGCTTTAATTGGCTCTACGAGCAGTACTTC. Amino acids: CASSFNWLYEQYF.

The chain carries TRBV27 and TRBJ2-3; the D gene is possibly TRBD1 (6 bases). The CDR3 runs 15 residues. Germline V gene sequence: CDR1 MNHEY, CDR2 SMNVEV (reference sequence). V lost 5 bases and J 3 bases, leaving 15 bases between the germline ends. The CDR3 DNA reads TGTGCCAGCAGTAAAACAGGGCGTAAGACAGATACGCAGTATTTT. Its translation: CASSKTGRKTDTQYF.

This clone is a singleton in its sample. The rearrangement joins TRBV7-8 to TRBJ1-2, with D perhaps matching TRBD1 (5 bases). The CDR3 spans 14 residues. The V and J ends lost 5 bases and 2 bases respectively, with 12 bases between them. From germline, CDR1 is SGHVS and CDR2 FQNEAQ. This chain's CDR3 is CASSTDTANYGYTF. CDR3 sequence (DNA): TGTGCCAGCAGCACGGACACCGCGAACTATGGCTACACCTTC.

The rearrangement links TRBV6-5 to TRBJ1-5; D remains unclear. V was cut by 8 bases and J by 7 bases, with 15 bases left in between. The CDR3 is 13 amino acids. Germline CDR1 reads MNHEY; CDR2 reads SVGAGI. In nucleotides, the CDR3 is TGTGCCAGCGGACCGGGTAGGAGGCAGCCCCAGCATTTT. Its translation: CASGPGRRQPQHF.

J is TRBJ2-3 and V is TRBV4-3; TRBD2 agrees at 12 bases. CDR1 and CDR2 (germline): LGHNA, YSLEER. With 4 bases clipped from V and 0 bases from J, the junction kept 5 bases outside the gene matches. The CDR3 is made up of 17 amino acids. The CDR3 bases are TGCGCCAGCAGCCTTGGGACTAGCGGGTCTAGCACAGATACGCAGTATTTT. Its translation is CASSLGTSGSSTDTQYF.

This clone was seen a single time. The chain links TRBV7-3 to TRBJ2-2; D uncertain. V gave up 7 bases and J gave up 2 bases, with 11 bases separating them. From germline, CDR1 is SGHTA and CDR2 FQGTGA. The CDR3 sequence is 14 residues long. In DNA form, the CDR3 reads TGTGCCAGCACTCCCCAGCCAAACACCGGGGAGCTGTTTTTT. This encodes CASTPQPNTGELFF.

This chain connects TRBV18 to TRBJ1-1; a possible D gene is TRBD1 (5 bases). The CDR3 covers 14 residues. With 7 bases removed from V and 3 bases from J, the gap between germline ends came to 15 bases. CDR1 and CDR2 (germline): KGHSH, LQKENI. CDR3 DNA: TGTGCCAGCTTCCACAGGAGGGATGACACTGAAGCTTTCTTT. It codes for CASFHRRDDTEAFF.

V and J are TRBV7-2 and TRBJ1-1; 8 nucleotides match TRBD1. The germline V gene encodes CDR1 SGHTA and CDR2 FQGNSA. V trimming: 5 bases; J trimming: 1 base; junction bases outside the gene matches: 3. CDR3 length: 14 amino acids. The CDR3 region has the DNA TGTGCCAGCAGCGCCGGACAGGGGAACACTGAAGCTTTCTTT. This encodes CASSAGQGNTEAFF. The variable domain in full, completed from reference TRBV7-2 and TRBJ1-1, reads GAGVSQSPSNKVTEKGKDVELRCDPISGHTALYWYRQSLGQGLEFLIYFQGNSAPDKSGLPSDRFSAERTGGSVSTLTIQRTQQEDSAVYLCASSAGQGNTEAFFGQGTRLTVV.

V is TRBV9 and J is TRBJ1-1, with TRBD1 matching 9 bases. Germline V gene sequence: CDR1 SGDLS, CDR2 YYNGEE. V was clipped by 4 bases and J by 2 bases; unmatched bases: 9. The CDR3 is 16 amino acids. The CDR3 sequence is CASSPQGAEPNTEAFF. Written as DNA, the CDR3 is TGTGCCAGCAGCCCACAGGGGGCAGAACCCAACACTGAAGCTTTCTTT.

The chain uses TRBV19 and TRBJ1-5; 9 bases are a match to TRBD1. The CDR3 is 14 residues long. The J segment lost 6 bases and the V segment lost 4 bases, leaving 4 bases of the junction unmatched. The germline V gene encodes CDR1 LNHDA and CDR2 SQIVND (reference sequence). In DNA form, the CDR3 reads TGTGCCAGTAGTACGACAGGGGGGATTCAGCCCCAGCATTTT. Translating it yields CASSTTGGIQPQHF. Supplemented by reference TRBV19 and TRBJ1-5, the full variable domain reads DGGITQSPKYLFRKEGQNVTLSCEQNLNHDAMYWYRQDPGQGLRLIYYSQIVNDFQKGDIAEGYSVSREKKESFPLTVTSAQKNPTAFYLCASSTTGGIQPQHFGDGTRLSIL.